What follows describes a single T cell receptor (beta chain). As yet, its antigen is unknown. The CDR3 is made up of 12 amino acids. Looked up from germline, CDR1 is SGHNT and CDR2 is YYREEE (reference sequence). V lost 4 bases, J lost 7 bases, and 11 bases lay in between. This entry belongs to a study of beta chain features in type 1 diabetes. On the study more broadly: There were some 110 million sorted cells examined across all samples. Study-wide results and caveats: Because the template was cDNA, high-expressing cells might be over-represented. No resolution was reached here on whether HLA type influences TCRB rearrangement.

The investigators reverse transcribed all of the isolated RNA, so they sequenced expressed TCRB transcripts. The data were produced by immunoSEQ multiplex PCR, yet TCRdb's version contains in-frame clones alone and is incomplete. Among hundreds of thousands of clones listed, around 16% were seen once. The sequencing sample was made of naive CD4+ T cells from blood. J is TRBJ1-2 and V is TRBV5-4; no reliable D call. This clonotype was sampled from a man aged 18 to 30 in good health. The CDR3 here is CASSLWEGGYTF. DNA for the CDR3: TGTGCCAGCAGCCTGTGGGAGGGTGGCTACACCTTC. Supplemented by reference TRBV5-4 and TRBJ1-2, the full variable domain reads ETGVTQSPTHLIKTRGQQVTLRCSSQSGHNTVSWYQQALGQGPQFIFQYYREEENGRGNFPPRFSGLQFPNYSSELNVNALELDDSALYLCASSLWEGGYTFGSGTRLTVV.